These 19 T cell receptor beta chains originate from one sample sequenced in a study of OX40 agonist ivuxolimab in advanced cancers. Clones were sequenced by immunoSEQ multiplex PCR, and TCRdb holds only the in-frame ones, with some missing. The table records about 75,000 clones, more than 75% of them present only once. The specimen was CD4+ or CD8+ T cells sorted from blood, collected in a trial of the OX40 agonist ivuxolimab. These receptors were obtained from an adult with an advanced solid tumor such as melanoma, head and neck, liver or kidney cancer.

This clone has a handful of counts. The chain employs TRBV5-1 and TRBJ1-1; D is possibly TRBD1 (5 bases). CDR1 is SGHRS, CDR2 YFSETQ, per germline. V lost 1 base, J lost 1 base, and 8 bases lay in between. The CDR3 totals 14 residues. The CDR3 nucleotides are TGCGCCAGCAGCTTGCAGGGTTCGAACACTGAAGCTTTCTTT. Protein: CASSLQGSNTEAFF.

This chain links TRBV5-1 with TRBJ2-6; 11 nucleotides match TRBD1. CDR1 is SGHRS and CDR2 is YFSETQ in the germline V gene. Trimming cost V 5 bases and J 1 base; bases outside gene matches: 5. The CDR3 runs to 17 residues. In DNA form, the CDR3 reads TGCGCCAGCAGTTCCGGGACAGGGGGGTCTGGGGCCAACGTCCTGACTTTC. Amino acid sequence: CASSSGTGGSGANVLTF.

This clone was found a few times. The V and J genes are TRBV2 and TRBJ2-3, with 10 bases matching TRBD2. The CDR3 has 13 amino acids. Per the germline V gene, CDR1 is SNHLY and CDR2 is FYNNEI. The trim removed 7 bases at V and 10 bases at J, leaving 8 bases unmatched. This CDR3 is CASTFLLAGAQYF. Written as DNA, the CDR3 is TGTGCCAGCACCTTCCTTCTAGCGGGAGCGCAGTATTTT.

The V and J genes are TRBV28 and TRBJ1-3, with D tentatively TRBD1 (5 bases). The germline CDR1 and CDR2 sequences are MDHEN and SYDVKM. CDR3 size: 17 residues. Deletions cut 0 bases from V and 0 bases from J, with 12 bases between. The CDR3 here is CASSLWQLRDSGNTIYF. CDR3 DNA sequence: TGTGCCAGCAGTTTATGGCAACTCAGGGACTCTGGAAACACCATATATTTT. Based on the CDR3 plus reference TRBV28 and TRBJ1-3, the full variable domain is DVKVTQSSRYLVKRTGEKVFLECVQDMDHENMFWYRQDPGLGLRLIYFSYDVKMKEKGDIPEGYSVSREKKERFSLILESASTNQTSMYLCASSLWQLRDSGNTIYFGEGSWLTVV.

This rearrangement joins TRBV5-1 to TRBJ2-7; TRBD1 matches 8 bases. The CDR3 extends over 15 amino acids. The V gene end was trimmed by 0 bases and the J gene end by 4 bases; junction bases not matched to a gene: 6. CDR1 and CDR2 from the germline V gene are SGHRS and YFSETQ. CDR3 sequence reads: CASSLGQGLGYEQYF. DNA for the CDR3: TGCGCCAGCAGCTTGGGACAGGGGCTAGGGTACGAGCAGTACTTC.

The chain carries TRBV28 and TRBJ2-1, with D unresolved. Germline CDR1 MDHEN, CDR2 SYDVKM. V was shortened by 6 bases and J by 12 bases, with 15 bases between the two germline ends. This CDR3 has 12 amino acids. The CDR3 DNA follows: TGTGCCAGCAGCAACCAGCCGGTAATGCAGTTCTTC. It yields the protein CASSNQPVMQFF.

This chain links TRBV18 with TRBJ1-1; 8 positions agree with TRBD1. Trimming removed 4 bases from V and 1 base from J; junction bases left unmatched: 5. CDR1 is KGHSH and CDR2 is LQKENI in the germline V gene. The CDR3 is made up of 15 amino acids. The CDR3, as DNA: TGTGCCAGCTCACAGACGACAGGGGCGAACACTGAAGCTTTCTTT. The encoded protein is CASSQTTGANTEAFF.

The genes are TRBV11-2 and TRBJ2-5; 7 bases agree with TRBD2. V shed 4 bases, J shed 7 bases, and the junction held 9 bases outside the gene matches. The CDR3 runs to 14 residues. Germline CDR1 is SGHAT and CDR2 is FQNNGV. In DNA form, the CDR3 reads TGTGCCAGCAGCTCGGGAGGTACGGAGGGGACCCAGTACTTC. Protein product: CASSSGGTEGTQYF.

The rearrangement joins TRBV9 to TRBJ1-1; perhaps TRBD1 as D (6 bases). CDR3 length equals 14 residues. Deletions cut 3 bases from V and 1 base from J, with 10 bases between. From germline, CDR1 is SGDLS and CDR2 YYNGEE. CDR3: CASSGTTGNTEAFF. The CDR3 DNA reads TGTGCCAGCAGCGGAACGACAGGGAACACTGAAGCTTTCTTT.

The rearrangement joins TRBV6-6 to TRBJ1-6, with 8 bases aligning to TRBD1. CDR3 length equals 14 residues. The junction had 4 bases not matched to a gene; V was cut back by 7 bases and J by 5 bases. The germline gives CDR1 MNHNY, CDR2 SVGAGI (reference sequence). For the CDR3, the DNA is TGTGCCAGCAACAGACAGGGGCATAATTCACCCCTCCACTTT. Translating gives CASNRQGHNSPLHF.

V gene TRBV2 combines with J gene TRBJ2-7; maybe TRBD2 (7 bases). Trimming removed 4 bases from V and 2 bases from J, with 15 bases in between. Germline assignment: CDR1 SNHLY and CDR2 FYNNEI. The CDR3 totals 15 residues. The CDR3 loop reads CASSGGPGGPYEQYF. CDR3 nucleotide sequence: TGTGCCAGCAGTGGTGGGCCGGGGGGCCCCTACGAGCAGTACTTC. Full variable domain (remainder filled in from reference TRBV2 and TRBJ2-7): EPEVTQTPSHQVTQMGQEVILRCVPISNHLYFYWYRQILGQKVEFLVSFYNNEISEKSEIFDDQFSVERPDGSNFTLKIRSTKLEDSAMYFCASSGGPGGPYEQYFGPGTRLTVT.

This chain connects TRBV18 to TRBJ1-4; TRBD1 might be the D (5 bases). This CDR3 is 16 amino acids long. The germline CDR1 and CDR2 sequences are KGHSH and LQKENI. V dropped 4 bases and J dropped 2 bases, with 14 bases sitting between them. The CDR3, as DNA: TGTGCCAGCTCACAGGGGACCCTGGGGACTAATGAAAAACTGTTTTTT. Translation gives CASSQGTLGTNEKLFF.

The chain employs TRBV10-3 and TRBJ2-2, with 12 positions matching TRBD2. The CDR3 is 14 amino acids. CDR1 and CDR2 (germline): ENHRY, SYGVKD. V dropped 11 bases and J dropped 5; count of bases not matched to a gene: 6. CDR3 sequence reads: CAATSGSSTGELFF. In DNA, the CDR3 is TGTGCCGCGACTAGCGGGAGTAGTACCGGGGAGCTGTTTTTT.

The V gene is TRBV5-1, the J gene TRBJ2-1; D may be TRBD2 (6 bases). This CDR3 contains 15 residues. Germline loops: CDR1 SGHRS, CDR2 YFSETQ. V was shortened by 0 bases and J by 5 bases, with 12 bases between the two germline ends. The CDR3 reads CASSLVGRQHNEQFF. Here the CDR3 DNA reads TGCGCCAGCAGCTTGGTCGGGAGACAGCACAATGAGCAGTTCTTC.

The V gene is TRBV12-2, the J gene TRBJ2-1; the table gives TRBD2 as D, unverified against the DNA. TRBV12-2 is described as a pseudogene. The CDR3 contains 14 residues. CDR3 nucleotides: TGTGCAAGTCGCTTAGGCGGGAGTAACAATGAGCAGTTCTTC. Protein sequence: CASRLGGSNNEQFF.

The J gene is TRBJ2-5, the V gene TRBV5-4; 10 bases match TRBD1. Germline V gives CDR1 SGHNT, CDR2 YYREEE (reference sequence). With 4 bases clipped from V and 4 bases from J, the junction kept 7 bases outside the gene matches. This CDR3 has 15 amino acids. The CDR3 nucleotides read TGTGCCAGCAGCCGGACAGGGGGGGGAGGAGAGACCCAGTACTTC. This codes for CASSRTGGGGETQYF.

The chain couples TRBV5-5 to TRBJ2-7, with D perhaps being TRBD1 or TRBD2 (5 bases each). With 2 bases removed from V and 5 bases from J, the gap between germline ends came to 14 bases. The germline CDR1 and CDR2 sequences are SGHKS and YYEKEE (reference sequence). This CDR3 region has 14 residues. CDR3 protein: CASSLVGPQNEQYF. CDR3 DNA sequence: TGTGCCAGCAGCTTAGTGGGACCCCAGAACGAGCAGTACTTC. Drawing the rest from reference TRBV5-5 and TRBJ2-7, the complete variable domain is DAGVTQSPTHLIKTRGQQVTLRCSPISGHKSVSWYQQVLGQGPQFIFQYYEKEERGRGNFPDRFSARQFPNYSSELNVNALLLGDSALYLCASSLVGPQNEQYFGPGTRLTVT.

The rearrangement links TRBV19 to TRBJ2-1; 13 bases are a match to TRBD2. After removal of 5 bases from V and 8 bases from J, the junction contained 6 bases not matched to a gene. The CDR3 loop spans 15 amino acids. Looked up from germline, CDR1 is LNHDA and CDR2 is SQIVND (reference sequence). The CDR3 DNA reads TGTGCCAGTAGTCCTCGGACTAGCGGGAGCTATGAGCAGTTCTTC. Protein: CASSPRTSGSYEQFF.

The genes are TRBV11-2 and TRBJ2-5; TRBD2 matches at 7 bases. Germline V lookup: CDR1 SGHAT, CDR2 FQNNGV. The CDR3 sequence is 14 residues long. Germline trimming cut 4 bases from V and 6 bases from J; bases unmatched to any gene: 8. Here the CDR3 reads CASSSRAGRQTQYF. CDR3 DNA: TGTGCCAGCAGCTCACGAGCGGGAAGGCAGACCCAGTACTTC.